Listed below are T cell receptor beta chains from one sample, sequenced in a study of blood T cell repertoires in COVID-19. TCRdb's copy holds only in-frame clones and misses some; the assay was immunoSEQ multiplex PCR. The sample holds tens of thousands of clones, just over 85% seen once. What was sequenced was peripheral blood. The receptors stem from a woman aged 80 or over in a cohort sampled during active or convalescent COVID-19. CDR3s include the opening cysteine and the closing phenylalanine or tryptophan. Each record gives: clone size, V gene, CDR3 protein. Clone size appears in some rows only: once, few, many, or a class for an expanded clone.

abundance: -
v_gene: TRBV4-1
CDR3aa: CASSQRQGGSNQPQHF

abundance: -
v_gene: TRBV9
CDR3aa: CASSTRLAAYNEQFF

abundance: -
v_gene: TRBV5-4
CDR3aa: CASSLSERSYNEQFF

abundance: -
v_gene: TRBV5-1
CDR3aa: CASSLQGVQETQYF

abundance: -
v_gene: TRBV28
CDR3aa: CASRATLPGQRNTIYF

abundance: -
v_gene: TRBV6-5
CDR3aa: CASSDRVYEQYF

abundance: -
v_gene: TRBV5-1
CDR3aa: CASSPGLAGGPPGELFF

abundance: once
v_gene: TRBV28
CDR3aa: CASSFGGNTEAFF

abundance: -
v_gene: TRBV7-8
CDR3aa: CASSPPGTSSYNEQFF

abundance: -
v_gene: TRBV6-6
CDR3aa: CASSYSAGATNEKLFF

abundance: -
v_gene: TRBV27
CDR3aa: CASSLSYGRRTDTQYF

abundance: -
v_gene: TRBV4-2
CDR3aa: CASSQGERTGGNEQFF

abundance: -
v_gene: TRBV5-1
CDR3aa: CASSLSDQGTQYF

abundance: -
v_gene: TRBV5-1
CDR3aa: CASSPGTGMNTEAFF

abundance: -
v_gene: TRBV5-6
CDR3aa: CASSSRRELKETQYF

abundance: -
v_gene: TRBV30
CDR3aa: CAWSRDSTEQFF

abundance: -
v_gene: TRBV6-5
CDR3aa: CASSSPTSGRPNEQFF

abundance: few
v_gene: TRBV2
CDR3aa: CASSETGNYNSPLHF

abundance: -
v_gene: TRBV24-1
CDR3aa: CATARAGAEDTQYF

abundance: -
v_gene: TRBV11-2
CDR3aa: CASTVGGSNEKLFF